A single sample is the source of the 2 T cell receptor beta chains below, sequenced in a study of T-cell memory formation after mild COVID-19. Each CDR3 protein gets one entry after TCRdb re-called the 5' RACE reads with MiXCR. The data contain over 350,000 distinct CDR3 sequences, 24% of them singletons. The sequenced sample consisted of PBMCs or a T cell subset sorted from them (not recorded which). The receptors derive from an adult woman who had mild COVID-19 (a few samples of this study predate the infection). Cell type and time point are not known.

This clonotype has only one observation. The V gene is TRBV2, the J gene TRBJ1-1, with TRBD1 matching over 9 bases. Germline V gives CDR1 SNHLY, CDR2 FYNNEI. There are 15 residues in the CDR3. V shed 6 bases and J 4 bases; nucleotides not matched to a gene: 9. In nucleotides, the CDR3 is TGTGCCAGCAGGGAACAGGGGGCGCGTGTCACTGAAGCTTTCTTT. Translation gives CASREQGARVTEAFF.

This chain links TRBV28 with TRBJ1-1; 7 positions match TRBD1. CDR3 length: 15 amino acids. V shed 3 bases, J shed 0 bases, and the junction held 4 bases outside the gene matches. In germline, CDR1 is MDHEN, CDR2 SYDVKM. CDR3 sequence: CASSFKGALNTEAFF. In DNA, the CDR3 is TGTGCCAGCAGTTTTAAGGGGGCCCTGAACACTGAAGCTTTCTTT.